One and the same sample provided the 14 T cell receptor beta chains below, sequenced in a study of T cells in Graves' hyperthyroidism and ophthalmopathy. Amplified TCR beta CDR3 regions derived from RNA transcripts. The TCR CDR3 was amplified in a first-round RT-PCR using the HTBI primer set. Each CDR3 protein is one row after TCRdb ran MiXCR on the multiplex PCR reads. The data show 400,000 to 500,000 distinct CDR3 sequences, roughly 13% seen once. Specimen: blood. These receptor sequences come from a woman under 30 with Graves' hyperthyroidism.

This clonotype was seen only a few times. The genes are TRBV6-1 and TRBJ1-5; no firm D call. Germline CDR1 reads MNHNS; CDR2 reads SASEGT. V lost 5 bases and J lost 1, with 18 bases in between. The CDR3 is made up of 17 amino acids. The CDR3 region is CASSNSGIRASNQPQHF. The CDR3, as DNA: TGTGCCAGCAGTAACTCCGGGATTCGGGCCAGCAATCAGCCCCAGCATTTT.

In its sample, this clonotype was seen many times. The CDR3 nucleotides are TGTGCCTGGAGTGTTTCCAGGGGCAAGGGCGAGCAGTACTTC. This encodes CAWSVSRGKGEQYF. This chain joins TRBV30 and TRBJ2-7; D perhaps matches TRBD1 (6 bases). Per the germline V gene, CDR1 is GTSNPN and CDR2 is SVGIG (reference sequence). The CDR3 is 14 amino acids. V dropped 0 bases and J dropped 6 bases, with 15 bases sitting between them.

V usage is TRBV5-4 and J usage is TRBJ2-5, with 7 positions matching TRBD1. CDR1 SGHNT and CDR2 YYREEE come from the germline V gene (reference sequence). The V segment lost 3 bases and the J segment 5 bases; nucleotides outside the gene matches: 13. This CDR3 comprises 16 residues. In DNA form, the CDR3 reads TGTGCCAGCAGCTCAACCGGGACAGCGGAGTTGGAGACCCAGTACTTC. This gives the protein CASSSTGTAELETQYF.

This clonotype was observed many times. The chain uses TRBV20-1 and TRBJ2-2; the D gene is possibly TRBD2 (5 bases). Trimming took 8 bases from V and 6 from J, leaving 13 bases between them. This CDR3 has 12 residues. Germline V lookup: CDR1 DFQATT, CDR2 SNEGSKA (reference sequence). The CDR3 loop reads CSSKKRPGELFF. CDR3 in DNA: TGCAGTTCCAAAAAGCGGCCCGGGGAGCTGTTTTTT.

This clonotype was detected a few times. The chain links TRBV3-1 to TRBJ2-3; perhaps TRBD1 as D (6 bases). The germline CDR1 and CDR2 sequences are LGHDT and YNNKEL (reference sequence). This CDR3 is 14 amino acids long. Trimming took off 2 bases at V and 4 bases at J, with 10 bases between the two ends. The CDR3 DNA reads TGTGCCAGCAGCCAAAGGGGGTTCGCAGATACGCAGTATTTT. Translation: CASSQRGFADTQYF.

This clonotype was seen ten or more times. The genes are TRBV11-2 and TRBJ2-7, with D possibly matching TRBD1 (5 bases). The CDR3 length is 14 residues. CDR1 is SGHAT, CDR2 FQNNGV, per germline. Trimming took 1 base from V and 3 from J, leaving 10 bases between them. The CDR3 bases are TGTGCCAGCAGCTTAGGCTTACAGGACTACGAGCAGTACTTC. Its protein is CASSLGLQDYEQYF.

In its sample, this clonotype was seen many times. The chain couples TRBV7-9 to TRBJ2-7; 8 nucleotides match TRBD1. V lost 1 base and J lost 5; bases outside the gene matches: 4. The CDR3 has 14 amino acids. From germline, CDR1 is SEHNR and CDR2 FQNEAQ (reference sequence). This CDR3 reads CASSLGTGNDEQYF. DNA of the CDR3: TGTGCCAGCAGCTTAGGGACAGGGAACGACGAGCAGTACTTC.

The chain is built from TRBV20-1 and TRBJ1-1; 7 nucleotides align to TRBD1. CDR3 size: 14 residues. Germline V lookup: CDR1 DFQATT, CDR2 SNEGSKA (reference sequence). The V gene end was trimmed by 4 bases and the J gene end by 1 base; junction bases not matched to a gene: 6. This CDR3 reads CSAISGTANTEAFF. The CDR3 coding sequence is TGCAGTGCTATTTCCGGGACAGCGAACACTGAAGCTTTCTTT.

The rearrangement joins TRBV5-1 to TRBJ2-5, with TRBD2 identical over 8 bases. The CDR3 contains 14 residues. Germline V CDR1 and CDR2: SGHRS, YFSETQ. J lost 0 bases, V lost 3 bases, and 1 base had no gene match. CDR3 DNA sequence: TGCGCCAGCAGCTATAGCGGGAACCAAGAGACCCAGTACTTC. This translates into CASSYSGNQETQYF.

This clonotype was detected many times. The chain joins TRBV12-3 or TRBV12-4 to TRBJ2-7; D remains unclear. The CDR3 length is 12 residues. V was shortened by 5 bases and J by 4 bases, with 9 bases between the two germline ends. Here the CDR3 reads CASSAGRYEQYF. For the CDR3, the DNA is TGTGCCAGCAGTGCCGGAAGGTACGAGCAGTACTTC.

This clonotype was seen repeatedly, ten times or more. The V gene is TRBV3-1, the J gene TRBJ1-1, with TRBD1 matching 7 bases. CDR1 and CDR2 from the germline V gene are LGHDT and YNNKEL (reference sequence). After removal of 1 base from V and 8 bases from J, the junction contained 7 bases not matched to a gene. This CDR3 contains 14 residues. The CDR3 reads CASSQVATTGEAFF. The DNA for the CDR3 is TGTGCCAGCAGCCAAGTCGCTACGACAGGGGAAGCTTTCTTT.

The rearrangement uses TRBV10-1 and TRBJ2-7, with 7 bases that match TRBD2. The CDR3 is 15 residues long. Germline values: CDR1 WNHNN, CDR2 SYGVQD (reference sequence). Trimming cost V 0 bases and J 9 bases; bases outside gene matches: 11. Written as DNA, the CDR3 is TGCGCCAGCAGTGAGTCGGGGGGGGGGTCCTCTTCGCAGTACTTC. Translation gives CASSESGGGSSSQYF.

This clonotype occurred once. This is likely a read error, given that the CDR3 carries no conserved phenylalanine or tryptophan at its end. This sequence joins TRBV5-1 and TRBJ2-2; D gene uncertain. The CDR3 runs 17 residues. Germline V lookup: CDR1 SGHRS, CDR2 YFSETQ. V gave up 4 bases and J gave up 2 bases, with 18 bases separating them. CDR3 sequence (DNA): TGCGCCAGCAGCCCGCAAGGGCGGAGATATAACACCGGGGAGCTGTTTTCT. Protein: CASSPQGRRYNTGELFS.

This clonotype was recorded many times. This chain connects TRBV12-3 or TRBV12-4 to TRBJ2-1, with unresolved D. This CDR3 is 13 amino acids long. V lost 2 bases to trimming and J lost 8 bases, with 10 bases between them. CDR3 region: CASSLPYGDEQFF. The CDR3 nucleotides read TGTGCCAGCAGTTTACCCTATGGGGATGAGCAGTTCTTC.